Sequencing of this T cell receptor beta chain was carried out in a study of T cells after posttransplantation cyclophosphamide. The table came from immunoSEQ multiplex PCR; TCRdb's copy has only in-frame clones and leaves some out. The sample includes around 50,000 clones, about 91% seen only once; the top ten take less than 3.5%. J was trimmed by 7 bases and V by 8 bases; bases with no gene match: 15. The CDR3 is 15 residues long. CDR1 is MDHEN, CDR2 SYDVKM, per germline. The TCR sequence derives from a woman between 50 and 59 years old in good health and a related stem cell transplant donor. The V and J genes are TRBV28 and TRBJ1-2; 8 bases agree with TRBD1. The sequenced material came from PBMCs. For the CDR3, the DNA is TGTGCCAGCCTTACCCTTCAGGGGGCTGTCGCTGGCTACACCTTC. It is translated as CASLTLQGAVAGYTF.